This T cell receptor beta chain was obtained from a study of blood T cell repertoires in COVID-19 (dated by TCRdb to about 2020). Describing the broader study: Collaborator samples came from the United States, Italy and Spain and covered acute and convalescent phases of COVID-19. The material from the prospective study consisted of cDNA or gDNA derived from T cells, B-cell-depleted T cells, or PBMCs. The samples were drawn from two sources: the first 160 participants of the ongoing ImmuneRACE study, and approximately 1,300 subjects contributed by 6 global collaborators. The repertoires were released in a freely available public database intended as a resource for research on the immune response to SARS-CoV-2. The dataset comprised deeply sampled blood TCRbeta repertoires from subjects exposed to, actively infected with, or recovered from COVID-19. HLA class I and class II types, where available, came from metadata supplied by the sample provider rather than from assay-based typing. The sample metadata nearly always contained a de-identified subject ID, COVID-19 status, age in years and sex. What the authors observed across the whole study: The amount of clinical and demographic metadata varied by source and participant and was provided uncurated.

A word on this clone: The target of this receptor is not known. No much larger clonotype is one base removed from it; base qualities were not supplied.

Enrolling through a virtual design, the prospective study's participants ranged in age from about 18 to 89 years and lived across 24 United States geographic areas. In the prospective study, participants were assigned to cohorts based on the clinical history participants reported in a screening survey and a study questionnaire. For ImmuneRACE Cohort 3, a participant was defined as recovered based on two consecutive negative NP/OP PCR tests, clearance by a healthcare professional, or resolution of symptoms. Each participant in the prospective study had whole blood, serum and a nasopharyngeal or oropharyngeal swab collected by mobile phlebotomists. Additional blood draws and questionnaires over an approximately two-month period could optionally be provided by prospective study participants. Prospective study blood samples were shipped either frozen or at room temperature before DNA extraction. The germline V gene (reference sequence) supplies CDR1 MNHNY and CDR2 SVGAGI. Spanning cysteine to phenylalanine, the CDR3 consists of 15 amino acids. Only the CDR3 part of the read is kept: 45 bases, read in frame from the first base. The V and J ends are trimmed by 6 bases and 5 bases, leaving 16 bases between them.

The immunoSEQ Assay, a bias-controlled multiplex PCR, was used to amplify TCRbeta CDR3 regions from genomic DNA. In the paper's pipeline: The number of nucleated cells in each sample was estimated by amplification of reference gene primers within the assay. To quantify the absolute abundance of each unique TCRbeta CDR3 rearrangement, sequence reads were collapsed and filtered. Productive Simpson clonality was computed per sample as the square root of Simpson's diversity index over productive rearrangements. The table comes from immuneACCESS by way of TCRdb, which keeps in-frame sequences with V and J called. Part of the clones is missing from these tables; in studies checked, under half for an unresolved V gene and the rest for unknown reasons. V and J calls and clone size come straight from that table; D and trimming were deduced from the DNA. For this sample there are 310,000 or so clones; 70% to 90% appear just once. About 5.7% of the sample is in the top ten clones.

In this chain, TRBV6-6 is recombined with TRBJ1-4; the D gene is perhaps TRBD1, on 6 matching bases. Sequenced: PBMCs or T cells enriched from blood (not recorded which). The sequence was collected from a woman in her 40s who had recovered from COVID-19. DNA sequence: TGTGCCAGCAGAAATGACAGGCTCGGGAATGAAAAACTGTTTTTT. It is translated as CASRNDRLGNEKLFF.